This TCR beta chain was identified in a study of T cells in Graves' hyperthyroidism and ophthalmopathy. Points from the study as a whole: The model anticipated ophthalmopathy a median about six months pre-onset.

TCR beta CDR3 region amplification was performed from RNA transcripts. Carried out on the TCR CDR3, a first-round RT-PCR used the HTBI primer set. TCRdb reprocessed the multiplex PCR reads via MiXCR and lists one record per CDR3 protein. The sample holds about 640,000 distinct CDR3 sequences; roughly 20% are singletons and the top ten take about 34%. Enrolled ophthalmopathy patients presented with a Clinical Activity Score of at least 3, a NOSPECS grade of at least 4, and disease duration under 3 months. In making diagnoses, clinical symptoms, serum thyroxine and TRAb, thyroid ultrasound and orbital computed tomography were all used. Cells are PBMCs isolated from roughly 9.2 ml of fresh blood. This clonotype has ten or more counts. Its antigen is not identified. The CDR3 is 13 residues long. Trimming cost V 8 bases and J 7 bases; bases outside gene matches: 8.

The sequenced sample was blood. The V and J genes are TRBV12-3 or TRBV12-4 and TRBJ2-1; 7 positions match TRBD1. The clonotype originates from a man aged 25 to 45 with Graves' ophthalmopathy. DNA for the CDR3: TGTGCCAGCGGAGAGACAGGGCAAAATGAGCAGTTCTTC. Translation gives CASGETGQNEQFF.